These 9 T cell receptor beta chains came from one sample sequenced in a study of breast tumors, draining lymph nodes, adjacent tissues. Samples came from axillary lymph nodes draining the breast cancer. TCRdb ran MiXCR on the multiplex PCR reads and lists one entry per CDR3 protein. The sample lists about 140,000 distinct CDR3 sequences; about 22% were seen once. Sequencing was carried out using axillary lymph node tissue. The receptor source for this set is a female donor with breast cancer. Some clones in this sample may be carry-over from other donors' samples.

This clonotype was picked up many times. The chain joins TRBV25-1 to TRBJ2-3; 9 bases map to TRBD1. Germline assignment: CDR1 MGHDK and CDR2 SYGVNS. This CDR3 has 17 residues. V lost 4 bases, J lost 0 bases, and 8 bases stayed unmatched. CDR3 DNA: TGTGCCAGCAGTGCCGTTGGGGACAGGGCTAGCACAGATACGCAGTATTTT. Protein: CASSAVGDRASTDTQYF.

The J gene is TRBJ1-5, the V gene TRBV27; 12 bases map to TRBD1. V lost 6 bases, J lost 7 bases, and 4 bases stayed unmatched. The CDR3 spans 14 residues. The germline V gene encodes CDR1 MNHEY and CDR2 SMNVEV (reference sequence). CDR3 nucleotide sequence: TGTGCCAGCAGGGGACAGGGGGCAGGGCAGCCCCAGCATTTT. Amino acid sequence: CASRGQGAGQPQHF.

For this clonotype: Given a much more abundant clone one base away, this may be a read error. The chain links TRBV7-2 to TRBJ2-2, with D possibly TRBD2 on 6 matching bases. Germline lookup yields CDR1 SGHTA and CDR2 FQGNSA. The CDR3 runs 15 residues. With 3 bases removed from V and 5 bases from J, the gap between germline ends came to 13 bases. For the CDR3, the DNA is TGTGCCAGCAGCTTTTGTCGGGAGTGGACCGGGGAGCTGTTTTTT. It codes for CASSFCREWTGELFF.

This clonotype was seen repeatedly, ten times or more. V and J are TRBV5-5 and TRBJ1-4, with 7 bases lining up with TRBD1. The ends lost 7 bases at V and 5 bases at J; junction bases unmatched: 5. Germline lookup yields CDR1 SGHKS and CDR2 YYEKEE (reference sequence). This CDR3 has 13 residues. The CDR3 nucleotides read TGTGCCAGCGGAGGGGGCCCAAATGAAAAACTGTTTTTT. This codes for CASGGGPNEKLFF. The entire variable domain, with the rest obtained from reference TRBV5-5 and TRBJ1-4, is as follows: DAGVTQSPTHLIKTRGQQVTLRCSPISGHKSVSWYQQVLGQGPQFIFQYYEKEERGRGNFPDRFSARQFPNYSSELNVNALLLGDSALYLCASGGGPNEKLFFGSGTQLSVL.

This clonotype was found a few times. This may be a read error, as it is one base from a much larger clone. The conserved phenylalanine or tryptophan is not found at the CDR3 terminus, so this likely reflects a read error. The genes are TRBV7-2 and TRBJ2-7; a weak D match, TRBD2 (5 bases). This CDR3 has 13 residues. CDR1 is SGHTA and CDR2 is FQGNSA in the germline V gene. V was clipped by 3 bases and J by 0 bases, with 6 bases between them. CDR3 loop: CASSFGLSYEQYL. The CDR3 DNA sequence: TGTGCCAGCAGCTTCGGACTCTCCTACGAGCAGTACCTC.

This clonotype was counted only a few times. This chain links TRBV20-1 with TRBJ1-5, with D unresolved. V lost 6 bases and J lost 4, with 16 bases in between. Germline CDR1 is DFQATT and CDR2 is SNEGSKA (reference sequence). The CDR3 has 14 residues. CDR3 in DNA: TGCAGTGCCCGCAGAGGGCGCTCAAATCAGCCCCAGCATTTT. Its translation: CSARRGRSNQPQHF.

In the case of this clonotype: This may come from a read error, since a much larger clone is one base off. The CDR3 carries no conserved terminal phenylalanine or tryptophan, so it likely arises from a read error. The chain combines TRBV3-1 with TRBJ2-7; D possibly matches TRBD1 or TRBD2 (5 bases each). V was clipped by 1 base and J by 7 bases, with 14 bases between them. Germline CDR1 is LGHDT and CDR2 is YNNKEL (reference sequence). The CDR3 has 14 amino acids. CDR3 region: CASSQAGPGLEQYL. Here the CDR3 DNA reads TGTGCCAGCAGCCAAGCGGGACCCGGCCTGGAGCAGTACCTC.

About this clonotype itself: This may be a read error, as it is one base from a much larger clone. The chain has TRBV15 and TRBJ2-2; maybe TRBD1 (6 bases). The V and J ends lost 6 bases and 6 bases respectively, with 11 bases between them. Germline V gene data show CDR1 as LNHNV and CDR2 as YYDKDF (reference sequence). The CDR3 contains 13 residues. The CDR3 sequence is CATRDDRSGELFF. The CDR3 DNA follows: TGTGCCACCAGGGACGACAGGTCCGGGGAGCTGTTTTTT.

This clonotype was seen only a few times. V usage is TRBV27 and J usage is TRBJ2-1; D uncertain. Germline V gene sequence: CDR1 MNHEY, CDR2 SMNVEV (reference sequence). The V end was cut by 2 bases, the J end by 1 base, with 18 bases between. The CDR3 is 18 residues long. The CDR3 loop reads CASSLRALRTPSYNEQFF. The CDR3 DNA reads as TGTGCCAGCAGTTTACGGGCCCTAAGGACCCCTTCCTACAATGAGCAGTTCTTC.